Following are 14 T cell receptor beta chains from one sample sequenced in a study of blood T cell repertoires in COVID-19. Assay: immunoSEQ multiplex PCR; the TCRdb copy retains only in-frame clones and omits some. The table has approximately 260,000 clones, around nine tenths seen once. Specimen: peripheral blood. The source of these receptors is a woman aged 40 to 50 who had recovered from COVID-19.

The rearrangement joins TRBV18 to TRBJ2-7, with TRBD1 as a possible D gene (6 bases). Trimming stripped 5 bases from V and 2 bases from J, with 13 bases between. The length of the CDR3 is 14 residues. The V gene's germline CDR1 is KGHSH and CDR2 LQKENI. The CDR3 protein is CASSTGTPPYEQYF. The CDR3, as DNA: TGTGCCAGCTCAACCGGGACACCTCCCTACGAGCAGTACTTC.

V usage is TRBV3-1 (or the pseudogene TRBV3-2) and J usage is TRBJ2-1; 8 positions match TRBD2. The CDR3 loop spans 18 amino acids. Germline V CDR1 and CDR2: LGHDT, YNNKEL (reference sequence). V trimming: 0 bases; J trimming: 8 bases; junction bases outside the gene matches: 15. The CDR3 reads CASSQEWAGGPQVDEQFF. CDR3 nucleotide sequence: TGTGCCAGCAGCCAAGAATGGGCGGGGGGCCCTCAGGTGGATGAGCAGTTCTTC.

The chain carries TRBV11-3 and TRBJ1-3; 8 bases agree with TRBD1. The CDR3 contains 15 residues. Losses at the gene ends were 5 bases for V and 6 bases for J; bases not matched to a gene: 9. The V gene's germline CDR1 is SGHNT and CDR2 YENEEA. CDR3 in DNA: TGTGCCAGCAGCCCAGGACAGGGAAGGACAAACACCATATATTTT. It codes for CASSPGQGRTNTIYF.

CDR3: CAWSALGGGSEKLFF. CDR3 coding DNA: TGTGCCTGGAGTGCCCTTGGGGGCGGGAGCGAAAAACTGTTTTTT. The chain employs TRBV30 and TRBJ1-4; D might be TRBD1 (6 bases). The germline gives CDR1 GTSNPN, CDR2 SVGIG (reference sequence). The CDR3 spans 15 residues. The V gene lost 1 base and the J gene lost 8 bases, with 17 bases spanning the gap.

The chain combines TRBV4-1 with TRBJ2-1; 7 bases map to TRBD2. There are 17 residues in the CDR3. The V segment lost 0 bases and the J segment 3 bases; nucleotides outside the gene matches: 8. The germline CDR1 and CDR2 sequences are MGHRA and YSYEKL. CDR3 in DNA: TGCGCCAGCAGCCAAGAAGCGGGCGGGAGACTCTACAATGAGCAGTTCTTC. Residues: CASSQEAGGRLYNEQFF.

This chain links TRBV7-2 with TRBJ2-5; no clear D gene. The CDR3 sequence is 13 residues long. Trimming removed 5 bases at V and 5 bases at J, with 12 bases between. Per germline, CDR1 SGHTA and CDR2 FQGNSA. The CDR3 reads CASSRSTSETQYF. The CDR3 DNA is TGTGCCAGCAGCCGGAGCACATCGGAGACCCAGTACTTC.

The chain combines TRBV28 with TRBJ2-5; D uncertain. Trimming shortened V by 2 bases and J by 6 bases, and 10 bases separated the two germline ends. From germline, CDR1 is MDHEN and CDR2 SYDVKM. This CDR3 contains 13 residues. CDR3 amino acids: CASSLETPKTQYF. CDR3 DNA sequence: TGTGCCAGCAGTTTAGAGACACCGAAGACCCAGTACTTC.

There are a few counts of this clone. The CDR3 sequence is CAISDPGGSSYNEQFF. DNA for the CDR3: TGTGCCATCAGTGACCCAGGGGGGAGCTCCTACAATGAGCAGTTCTTC. J is TRBJ2-1 and V is TRBV10-3, with D perhaps TRBD1 (7 bases). CDR3 length: 16 amino acids. Trimming took 3 bases from V and 0 from J, leaving 12 bases between them. Germline CDR1 is ENHRY and CDR2 is SYGVKD.

The rearrangement links TRBV11-3 to TRBJ2-1; 8 nucleotides align to TRBD1. The CDR3 has 14 amino acids. Trimming cost V 5 bases and J 8 bases; bases outside gene matches: 8. Germline V gives CDR1 SGHNT, CDR2 YENEEA. The CDR3 nucleotides read TGTGCCAGCAGCGCAGGGGGCGGTATCCATGAGCAGTTCTTC. This translates into CASSAGGGIHEQFF.

The rearrangement uses TRBV2 and TRBJ1-2; D ambiguous. The length of the CDR3 is 13 residues. V shed 4 bases and J shed 6 bases, with 12 bases lying between them. Germline V lookup: CDR1 SNHLY, CDR2 FYNNEI. The CDR3 sequence: CASSVFGRDGYTF. For the CDR3, the DNA is TGTGCCAGCAGTGTATTCGGGAGGGATGGCTACACCTTC. The full variable domain, rest sourced from reference TRBV2 and TRBJ1-2, is EPEVTQTPSHQVTQMGQEVILRCVPISNHLYFYWYRQILGQKVEFLVSFYNNEISEKSEIFDDQFSVERPDGSNFTLKIRSTKLEDSAMYFCASSVFGRDGYTFGSGTRLTVV.

Regarding this clone: Other DNA variants within this sample encode the same CDR3. The chain uses TRBV18 and TRBJ1-1; perhaps TRBD1 as D (5 bases). CDR1 and CDR2 (germline): KGHSH, LQKENI. The V gene lost 3 bases and the J gene lost 2 bases, with 7 bases spanning the gap. This CDR3 has 13 residues. This CDR3 is CASSPGANTEAFF. The CDR3 DNA sequence: TGTGCCAGCTCACCTGGGGCCAACACTGAAGCTTTCTTT.

The V and J genes are TRBV9 and TRBJ2-5, with 11 bases that match TRBD2. J was trimmed by 4 bases and V by 2 bases; bases with no gene match: 1. CDR3 length: 14 amino acids. Germline V gives CDR1 SGDLS, CDR2 YYNGEE. The CDR3 nucleotides read TGTGCCAGCAGCGTGGGACTAGCGGTAGAGACCCAGTACTTC. It specifies CASSVGLAVETQYF.

V usage is TRBV2 and J usage is TRBJ2-3, with 7 bases aligning to TRBD2. Per germline, CDR1 SNHLY and CDR2 FYNNEI. The CDR3 contains 15 residues. The trim removed 7 bases at V and 3 bases at J, leaving 10 bases unmatched. The CDR3: CASTMAGAETDTQYF. CDR3 coding DNA: TGTGCCAGCACCATGGCGGGAGCGGAGACAGATACGCAGTATTTT.

Comments on this clone: One end of the junction does not line up with germline, which may come from a read error. This chain connects TRBV7-7 to TRBJ1-4, with 9 positions matching TRBD1. The CDR3 runs 15 residues. CDR1 is SSHAT, CDR2 FNYEAQ, per germline (reference sequence). The CDR3 DNA reads as TGTGCTAGCAGCTCCCCGGGACAGGGTTTAGAAAAACTGTTTTTT. Translated: CASSSPGQGLEKLFF.